What follows are 10 T cell receptor beta chains derived from one specimen sequenced in a study of CD8 T cells in ankylosing spondylitis. General observations from the study: Made up of about eight highly homologous variants, a TCR beta motif appeared characteristic of ankylosing spondylitis blood.

These receptors have no identified antigens. TCRdb analysed the 5' RACE reads with MiXCR anew, one entry per CDR3 protein. The sample records a few hundred thousand distinct CDR3 sequences, under 20% being singletons. The sample was blood, either unsorted or a sorted T cell fraction (not recorded which). These receptors were obtained from a male donor with ankylosing spondylitis.

This clonotype was seen more than once but under ten times. The chain combines TRBV29-1 with TRBJ2-2; a possible D gene is TRBD1 (6 bases). Germline V lookup: CDR1 SQVTM, CDR2 ANQGSEA. The V and J ends lost 6 bases and 4 bases respectively, with 15 bases between them. This CDR3 has 14 amino acids. In DNA form, the CDR3 reads TGCAGCGTGCCCCTACAGGGAGCCACCGGGGAGCTGTTTTTT. This codes for CSVPLQGATGELFF.

The chain has TRBV29-1 and TRBJ1-1; no definite D call. The CDR3 spans 11 residues. Germline-derived CDR1 and CDR2 are SQVTM and ANQGSEA. Trimming shortened V by 7 bases and J by 8 bases, and 14 bases separated the two germline ends. The CDR3 protein is CSAPGSPEAFF. For the CDR3, the DNA is TGCAGCGCCCCGGGGTCGCCCGAAGCTTTCTTT.

The genes are TRBV7-2 and TRBJ1-1, with D maybe TRBD1 (6 bases). The CDR3 extends over 14 amino acids. With 10 bases removed from V and 3 bases from J, the gap between germline ends came to 18 bases. Germline V gives CDR1 SGHTA, CDR2 FQGNSA. In DNA, the CDR3 is TGTGCCATGCAACAGGGCGGTTCGGACACTGAAGCTTTCTTT. This encodes CAMQQGGSDTEAFF.

This clonotype was counted between two and nine times. V is TRBV11-2 and J is TRBJ2-5; 13 nucleotides match TRBD2. The CDR3 sequence is 18 residues long. V was clipped by 6 bases and J by 6 bases; unmatched bases: 16. From germline, CDR1 is SGHAT and CDR2 FQNNGV. The CDR3: CASSRPGLRTSGRKTQYF. CDR3 in DNA: TGTGCCAGCAGTCGACCGGGACTACGGACTAGCGGGAGAAAGACCCAGTACTTC.

This clonotype was seen a handful of times. The chain joins TRBV20-1 to TRBJ2-2; 11 bases match TRBD2. The CDR3 has 14 amino acids. Trimming took 5 bases from V and 5 from J; bases not matched to a gene: 4. Germline V gives CDR1 DFQATT, CDR2 SNEGSKA (reference sequence). CDR3 DNA: TGCAGTGCTGATAGCGGGAGGGGTACCGGGGAGCTGTTTTTT. Translated: CSADSGRGTGELFF.

The J gene is TRBJ1-1, the V gene TRBV7-9; D unresolved. V was shortened by 1 base and J by 6 bases, with 9 bases between the two germline ends. This CDR3 has 13 residues. CDR1 and CDR2 (germline): SEHNR, FQNEAQ (reference sequence). The CDR3 nucleotides are TGTGCCAGCAGCTTAGTGCCAGACCCTGAAGCTTTCTTT. Encoded protein: CASSLVPDPEAFF.

The rearrangement uses TRBV5-1 and TRBJ2-2, with a tentative D call TRBD1 (5 bases). Germline V CDR1 and CDR2: SGHRS, YFSETQ. The CDR3 runs 13 residues. V was clipped by 4 bases and J by 6 bases, with 10 bases between them. The CDR3 protein is CASSDQGSGELFF. Here the CDR3 DNA reads TGCGCCAGCAGCGACCAGGGTTCCGGGGAGCTGTTTTTT.

This clonotype was observed at least ten times. The chain links TRBV12-3 or TRBV12-4 to TRBJ2-3; D unresolved. The germline V and J ends were trimmed by 6 bases and 0 bases, with 19 bases remaining between them. This CDR3 spans 17 amino acids. The CDR3: CASRIQNLRSSTDTQYF. CDR3 DNA: TGTGCCAGCAGAATCCAAAACCTTCGGTCGAGCACAGATACGCAGTATTTT.

This clonotype was seen more than once but under ten times. The chain links TRBV18 to TRBJ2-5; 12 nucleotides agree with TRBD2. Germline CDR1 reads KGHSH; CDR2 reads LQKENI. The CDR3 contains 15 residues. V lost 4 bases to trimming and J lost 5 bases; unmatched junction nucleotides: 5. The CDR3 spells CASSRGLAGFETQYF. The CDR3 region has the DNA TGTGCCAGCTCACGCGGACTAGCGGGATTTGAGACCCAGTACTTC.

This clonotype appeared many times. The chain joins TRBV6-1 to TRBJ2-2, with 9 bases matching TRBD1. V shed 8 bases and J 5 bases; nucleotides not matched to a gene: 6. CDR1 and CDR2 from the germline V gene are MNHNS and SASEGT. The CDR3 has 14 residues. The CDR3 protein is CASSRTGETGELFF. The CDR3 DNA reads as TGTGCCAGCTCTCGGACAGGGGAAACCGGGGAGCTGTTTTTT.